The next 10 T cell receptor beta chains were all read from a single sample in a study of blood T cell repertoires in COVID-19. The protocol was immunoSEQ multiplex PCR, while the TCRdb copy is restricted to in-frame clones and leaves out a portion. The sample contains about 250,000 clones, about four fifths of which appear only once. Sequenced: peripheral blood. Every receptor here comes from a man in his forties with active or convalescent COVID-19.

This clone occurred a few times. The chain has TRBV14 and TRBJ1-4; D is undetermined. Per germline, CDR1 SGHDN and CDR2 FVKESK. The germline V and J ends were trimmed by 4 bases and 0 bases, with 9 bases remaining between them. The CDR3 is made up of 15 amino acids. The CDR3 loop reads CASSPLGATNEKLFF. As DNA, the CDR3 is TGTGCCAGCAGCCCCCTTGGAGCAACTAATGAAAAACTGTTTTTT.

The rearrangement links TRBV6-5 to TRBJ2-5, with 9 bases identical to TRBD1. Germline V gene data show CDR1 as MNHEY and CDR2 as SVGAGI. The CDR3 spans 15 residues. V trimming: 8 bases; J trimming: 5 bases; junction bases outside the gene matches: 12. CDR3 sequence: CASQAATGGRETQYF. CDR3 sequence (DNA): TGTGCCAGCCAAGCAGCGACAGGGGGGAGGGAGACCCAGTACTTC.

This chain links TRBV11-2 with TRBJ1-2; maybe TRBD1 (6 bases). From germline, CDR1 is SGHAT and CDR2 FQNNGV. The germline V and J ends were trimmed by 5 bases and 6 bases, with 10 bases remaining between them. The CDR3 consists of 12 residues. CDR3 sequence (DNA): TGTGCCAGCAGCCAACAGGGAAATGGCTACACCTTC. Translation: CASSQQGNGYTF.

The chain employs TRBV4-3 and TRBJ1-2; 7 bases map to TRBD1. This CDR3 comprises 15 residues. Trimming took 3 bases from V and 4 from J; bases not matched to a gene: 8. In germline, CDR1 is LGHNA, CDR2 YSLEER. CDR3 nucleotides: TGCGCCAGCAGCCACGTCCGGGACAGAGTCTATGGCTACACCTTC. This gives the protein CASSHVRDRVYGYTF.

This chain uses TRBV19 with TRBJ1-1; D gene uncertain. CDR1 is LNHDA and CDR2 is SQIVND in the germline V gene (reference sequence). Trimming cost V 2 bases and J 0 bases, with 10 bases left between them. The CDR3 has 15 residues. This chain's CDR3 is CASSIRYEVNTEAFF. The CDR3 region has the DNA TGTGCCAGTAGTATACGGTATGAGGTGAACACTGAAGCTTTCTTT.

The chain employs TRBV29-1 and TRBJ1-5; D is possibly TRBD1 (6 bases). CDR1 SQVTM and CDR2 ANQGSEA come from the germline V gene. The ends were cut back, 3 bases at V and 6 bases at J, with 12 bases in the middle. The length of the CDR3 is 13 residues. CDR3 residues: CSVDVGRGQPQHF. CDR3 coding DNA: TGCAGCGTTGATGTCGGCAGGGGTCAGCCCCAGCATTTT. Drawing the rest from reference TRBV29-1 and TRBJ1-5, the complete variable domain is SAVISQKPSRDICQRGTSLTIQCQVDSQVTMMFWYRQQPGQSLTLIATANQGSEATYESGFVIDKFPISRPNLTFSTLTVSNMSPEDSSIYLCSVDVGRGQPQHFGDGTRLSIL.

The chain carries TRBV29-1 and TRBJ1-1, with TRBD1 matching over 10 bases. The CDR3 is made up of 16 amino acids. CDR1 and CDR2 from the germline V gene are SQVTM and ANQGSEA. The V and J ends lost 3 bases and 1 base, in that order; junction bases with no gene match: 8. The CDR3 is CSVEKGTGVRNTEAFF. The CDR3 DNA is TGCAGCGTTGAGAAAGGGACAGGGGTCCGGAACACTGAAGCTTTCTTT.

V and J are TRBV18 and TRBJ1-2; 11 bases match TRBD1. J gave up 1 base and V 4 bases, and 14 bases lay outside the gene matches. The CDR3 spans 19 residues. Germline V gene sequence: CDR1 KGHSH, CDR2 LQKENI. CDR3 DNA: TGTGCCAGCTCACTACGCGAGAGGACAGGGGGCGCGGGTAACTATGGCTACACCTTC. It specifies CASSLRERTGGAGNYGYTF.

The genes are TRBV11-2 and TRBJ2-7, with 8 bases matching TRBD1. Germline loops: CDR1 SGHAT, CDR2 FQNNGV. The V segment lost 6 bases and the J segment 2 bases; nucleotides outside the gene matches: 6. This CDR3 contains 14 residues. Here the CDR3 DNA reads TGTGCCAGCAGTCCCGGGACAGGACCCTACGAGCAGTACTTC. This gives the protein CASSPGTGPYEQYF.

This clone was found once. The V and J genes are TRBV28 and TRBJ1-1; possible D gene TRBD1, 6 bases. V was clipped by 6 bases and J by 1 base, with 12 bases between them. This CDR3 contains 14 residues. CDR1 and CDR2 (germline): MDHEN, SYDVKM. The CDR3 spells CASRRSQGNTEAFF. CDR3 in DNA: TGTGCCAGCAGGCGGTCACAGGGGAACACTGAAGCTTTCTTT. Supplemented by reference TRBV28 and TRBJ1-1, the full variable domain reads DVKVTQSSRYLVKRTGEKVFLECVQDMDHENMFWYRQDPGLGLRLIYFSYDVKMKEKGDIPEGYSVSREKKERFSLILESASTNQTSMYLCASRRSQGNTEAFFGQGTRLTVV.